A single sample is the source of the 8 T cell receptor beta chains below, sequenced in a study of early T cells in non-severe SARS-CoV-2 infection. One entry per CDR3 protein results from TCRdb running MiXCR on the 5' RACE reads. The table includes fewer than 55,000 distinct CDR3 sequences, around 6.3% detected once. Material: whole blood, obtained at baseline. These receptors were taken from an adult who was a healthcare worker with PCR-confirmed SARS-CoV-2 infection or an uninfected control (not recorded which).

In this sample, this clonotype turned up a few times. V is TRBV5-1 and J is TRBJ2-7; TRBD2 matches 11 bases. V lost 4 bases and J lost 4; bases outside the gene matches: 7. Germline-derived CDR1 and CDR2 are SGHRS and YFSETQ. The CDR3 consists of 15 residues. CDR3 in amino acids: CASSPSSGRPYEQYF. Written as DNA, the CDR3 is TGCGCCAGCAGCCCTTCTAGCGGGAGGCCGTACGAGCAGTACTTC.

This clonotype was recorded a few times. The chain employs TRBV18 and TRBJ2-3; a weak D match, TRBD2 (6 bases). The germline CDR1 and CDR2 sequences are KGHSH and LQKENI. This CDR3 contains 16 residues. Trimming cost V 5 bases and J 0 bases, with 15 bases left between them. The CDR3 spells CASSTRKGLSTDTQYF. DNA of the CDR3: TGTGCCAGCTCAACGCGGAAGGGACTTAGCACAGATACGCAGTATTTT. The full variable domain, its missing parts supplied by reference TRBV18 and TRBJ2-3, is NAGVMQNPRHLVRRRGQEARLRCSPMKGHSHVYWYRQLPEEGLKFMVYLQKENIIDESGMPKERFSAEFPKEGPSILRIQQVVRGDSAAYFCASSTRKGLSTDTQYFGPGTRLTVL.

In nucleotides, the CDR3 is TGCAGTGCTAGAGACTCGTCCGGGACTAGCGGGGGGCAAGAGACCCAGTACTTC. Protein product: CSARDSSGTSGGQETQYF. The V gene is TRBV20-1, the J gene TRBJ2-5; 15 nucleotides line up with TRBD2. J lost 2 bases, V lost 0 bases, and 7 bases had no gene match. Germline values: CDR1 DFQATT, CDR2 SNEGSKA (reference sequence). The CDR3 covers 18 residues.

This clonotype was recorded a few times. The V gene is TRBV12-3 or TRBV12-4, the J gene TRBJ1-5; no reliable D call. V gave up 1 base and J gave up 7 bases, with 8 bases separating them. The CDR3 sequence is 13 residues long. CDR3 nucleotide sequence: TGTGCCAGCAGTTTAGGGGAGAGACAGCCCCAGCATTTT. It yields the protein CASSLGERQPQHF.

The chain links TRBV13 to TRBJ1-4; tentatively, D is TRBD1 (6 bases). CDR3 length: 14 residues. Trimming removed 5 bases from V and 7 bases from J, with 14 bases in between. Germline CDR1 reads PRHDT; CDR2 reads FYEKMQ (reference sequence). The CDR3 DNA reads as TGTGCCAGCAGCCGAGGGGGACTCCGTGAAAAACTGTTTTTT. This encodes CASSRGGLREKLFF. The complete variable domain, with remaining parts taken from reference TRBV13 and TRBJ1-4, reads AAGVIQSPRHLIKEKRETATLKCYPIPRHDTVYWYQQGPGQDPQFLISFYEKMQSDKGSIPDRFSAQQFSDYHSELNMSSLELGDSALYFCASSRGGLREKLFFGSGTQLSVL.

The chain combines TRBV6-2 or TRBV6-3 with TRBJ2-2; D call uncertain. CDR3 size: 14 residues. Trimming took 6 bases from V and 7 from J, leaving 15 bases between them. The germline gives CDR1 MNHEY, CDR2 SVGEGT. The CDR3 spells CASSRPPGDGELFF. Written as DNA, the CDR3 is TGTGCCAGCAGCCGCCCTCCCGGCGACGGGGAGCTGTTTTTT.

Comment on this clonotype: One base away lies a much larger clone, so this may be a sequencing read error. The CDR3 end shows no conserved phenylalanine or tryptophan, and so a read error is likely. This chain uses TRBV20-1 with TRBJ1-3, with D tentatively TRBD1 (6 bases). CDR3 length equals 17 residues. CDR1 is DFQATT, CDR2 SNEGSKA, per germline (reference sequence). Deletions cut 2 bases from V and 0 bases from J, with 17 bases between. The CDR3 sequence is CSARFSTGLNSGNTIYL. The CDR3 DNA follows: TGCAGTGCTAGATTCTCGACAGGTCTAAACTCTGGAAACACCATATATTTG.

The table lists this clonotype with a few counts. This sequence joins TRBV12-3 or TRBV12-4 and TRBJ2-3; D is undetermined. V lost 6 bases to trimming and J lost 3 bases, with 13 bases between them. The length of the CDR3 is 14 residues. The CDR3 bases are TGTGCCAGCAGCCCCTCGAGGCGGACAGATACGCAGTATTTT. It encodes CASSPSRRTDTQYF.